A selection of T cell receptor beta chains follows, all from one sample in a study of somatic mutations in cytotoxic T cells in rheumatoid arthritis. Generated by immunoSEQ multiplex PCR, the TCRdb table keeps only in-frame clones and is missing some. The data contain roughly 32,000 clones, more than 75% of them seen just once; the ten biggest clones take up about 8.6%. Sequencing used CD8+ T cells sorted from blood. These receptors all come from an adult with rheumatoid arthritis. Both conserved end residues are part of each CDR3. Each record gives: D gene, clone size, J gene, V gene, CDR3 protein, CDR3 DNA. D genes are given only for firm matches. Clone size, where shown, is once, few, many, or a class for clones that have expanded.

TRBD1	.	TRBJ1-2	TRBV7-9	CASSDRGYGYTF	TGTGCCAGCAGTGACAGGGGGTACGGCTACACCTTC
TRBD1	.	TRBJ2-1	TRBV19	CASSIPPGGRIYSSYNEQFF	TGTGCCAGTAGTATCCCCCCAGGGGGCCGTATCTATAGCTCCTACAATGAGCAGTTCTTC
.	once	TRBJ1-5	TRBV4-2	CASSLAPEDQPQHF	TGTGCCAGCAGCCTAGCCCCGGAGGACCAGCCCCAGCATTTT
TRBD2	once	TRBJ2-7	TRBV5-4	CASSHPLAGEQYF	TGTGCCAGCAGCCACCCACTAGCGGGTGAGCAGTACTTC
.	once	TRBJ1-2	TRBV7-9	CASSSEMTRNYGYTF	TGTGCCAGCAGCTCAGAGATGACGCGAAACTATGGCTACACCTTC
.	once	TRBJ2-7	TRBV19	CASSIGGSGEQYF	TGTGCCAGTAGTATAGGGGGGTCGGGCGAGCAGTACTTC
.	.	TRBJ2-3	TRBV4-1	CASSQEGGRTDTQYF	TGCGCCAGCAGCCAAGAAGGGGGGCGGACAGATACGCAGTATTTT
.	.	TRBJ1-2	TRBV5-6	CASSRGTSNYGYTF	TGTGCCAGCAGCCGCGGGACATCTAACTATGGCTACACCTTC
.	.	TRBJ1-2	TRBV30	CAWSTNRPGYTF	TGTGCCTGGAGTACTAATCGGCCCGGCTACACCTTC
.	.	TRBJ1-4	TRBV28	CASSPTPGRLTNEKLFF	TGTGCCAGCAGTCCAACCCCGGGACGGCTAACTAATGAAAAACTGTTTTTT
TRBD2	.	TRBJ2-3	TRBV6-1	CASSENGGGPDTQYF	TGTGCCAGCAGTGAAAATGGGGGAGGGCCAGATACGCAGTATTTT
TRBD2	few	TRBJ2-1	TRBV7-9	CASSLGRRGSSYNEQFF	TGTGCCAGCAGCTTAGGGCGGCGGGGGAGCTCCTACAATGAGCAGTTCTTC
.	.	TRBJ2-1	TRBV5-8	CASSPSRGSYNEQFF	TGTGCCAGCAGCCCCAGTAGAGGTTCCTACAATGAGCAGTTCTTC
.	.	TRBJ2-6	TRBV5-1	CASTGGSSGANVLTF	TGCGCCAGCACTGGGGGCAGCTCTGGGGCCAACGTCCTGACTTTC
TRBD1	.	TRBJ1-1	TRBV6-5	CASSYYPGGRAEAFF	TGTGCCAGCAGTTACTACCCAGGGGGCCGGGCTGAAGCTTTCTTT
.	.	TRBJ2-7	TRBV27	CASSLSVAGGYEQYF	TGTGCCAGCAGTTTATCGGTGGCAGGTGGATACGAGCAGTACTTC
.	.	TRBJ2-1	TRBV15	CATSREMGSHNEQFF	TGTGCCACCAGCAGAGAGATGGGCAGTCACAATGAGCAGTTCTTC
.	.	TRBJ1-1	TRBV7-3	CASSLDRNTEAFF	TGTGCCAGCAGCTTAGACAGAAACACTGAAGCTTTCTTT
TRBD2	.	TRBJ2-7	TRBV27	CASSPGLAGGTYEQYF	TGTGCCAGCAGTCCGGGACTAGCGGGAGGTACGTACGAGCAGTACTTC
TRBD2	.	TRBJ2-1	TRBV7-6	CASSPTSGKTNEQFF	TGTGCCAGCAGCCCTACTAGCGGGAAGACCAATGAGCAGTTCTTC
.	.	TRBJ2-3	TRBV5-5	CASSPPGDTDTQYF	TGTGCCAGCAGCCCCCCGGGGGACACAGATACGCAGTATTTT
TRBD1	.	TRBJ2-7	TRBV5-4	CASSLGDRDSYEQYF	TGTGCCAGCAGCTTGGGGGACAGGGACTCCTACGAGCAGTACTTC
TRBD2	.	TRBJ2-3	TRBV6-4	CASSDKAGGADTQYF	TGTGCCAGCAGTGATAAAGCGGGGGGTGCAGATACGCAGTATTTT
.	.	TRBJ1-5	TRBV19	CASSIGRQGNQPQHF	TGTGCCAGTAGTATAGGGCGTCAAGGCAATCAGCCCCAGCATTTT